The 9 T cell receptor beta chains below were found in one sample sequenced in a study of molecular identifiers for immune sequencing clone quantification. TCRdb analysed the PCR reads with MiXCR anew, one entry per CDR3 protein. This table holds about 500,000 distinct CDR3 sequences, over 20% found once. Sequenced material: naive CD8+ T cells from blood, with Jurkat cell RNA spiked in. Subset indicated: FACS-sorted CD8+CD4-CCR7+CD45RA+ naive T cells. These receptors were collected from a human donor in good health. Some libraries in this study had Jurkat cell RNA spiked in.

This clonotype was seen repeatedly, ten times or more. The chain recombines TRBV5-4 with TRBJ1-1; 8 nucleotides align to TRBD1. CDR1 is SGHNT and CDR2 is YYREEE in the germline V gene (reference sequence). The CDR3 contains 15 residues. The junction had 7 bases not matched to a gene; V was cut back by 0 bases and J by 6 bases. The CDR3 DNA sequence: TGTGCCAGCAGCTTGGGTCAGGGGGCGCGGCCTGAAGCTTTCTTT. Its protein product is CASSLGQGARPEAFF.

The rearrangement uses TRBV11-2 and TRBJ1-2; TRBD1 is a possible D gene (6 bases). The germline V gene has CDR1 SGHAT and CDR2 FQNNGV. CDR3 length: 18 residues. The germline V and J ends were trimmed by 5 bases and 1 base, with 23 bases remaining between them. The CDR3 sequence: CASSPNLRGGQINYGYTF. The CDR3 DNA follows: TGTGCCAGCAGCCCGAACTTAAGGGGTGGACAGATTAACTATGGCTACACCTTC.

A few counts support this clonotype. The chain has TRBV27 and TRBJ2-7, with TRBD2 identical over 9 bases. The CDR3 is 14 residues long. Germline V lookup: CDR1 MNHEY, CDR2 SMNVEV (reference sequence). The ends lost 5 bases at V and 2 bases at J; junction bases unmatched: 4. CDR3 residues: CASSTAGGPYEQYF. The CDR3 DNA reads TGTGCCAGCAGTACAGCGGGAGGCCCCTACGAGCAGTACTTC.

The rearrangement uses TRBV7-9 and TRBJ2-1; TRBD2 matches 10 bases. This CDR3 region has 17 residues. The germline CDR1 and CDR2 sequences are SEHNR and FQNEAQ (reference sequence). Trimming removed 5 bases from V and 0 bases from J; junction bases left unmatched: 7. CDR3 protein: CASSPEREGHSYNEQFF. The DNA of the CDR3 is TGTGCCAGCAGCCCGGAGCGGGAGGGCCACTCCTACAATGAGCAGTTCTTC.

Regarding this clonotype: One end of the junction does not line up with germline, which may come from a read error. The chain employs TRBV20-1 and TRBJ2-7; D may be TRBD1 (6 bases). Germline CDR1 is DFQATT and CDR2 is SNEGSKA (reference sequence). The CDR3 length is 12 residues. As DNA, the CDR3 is TGTAGTGCTAGGGACACTGGCTACGAGCAGTACTTC. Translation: CSARDTGYEQYF.

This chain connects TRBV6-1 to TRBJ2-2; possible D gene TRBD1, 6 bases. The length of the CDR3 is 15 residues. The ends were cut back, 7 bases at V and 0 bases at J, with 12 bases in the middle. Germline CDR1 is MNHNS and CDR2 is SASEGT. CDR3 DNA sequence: TGTGCCAGCAAGTATCAGGGGACGAACACCGGGGAGCTGTTTTTT. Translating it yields CASKYQGTNTGELFF.

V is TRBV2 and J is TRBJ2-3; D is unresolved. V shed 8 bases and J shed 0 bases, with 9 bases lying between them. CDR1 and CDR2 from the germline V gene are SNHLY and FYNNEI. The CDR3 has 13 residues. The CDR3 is CASDPSSTDTQYF. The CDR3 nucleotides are TGTGCCAGCGACCCCTCTAGCACAGATACGCAGTATTTT.

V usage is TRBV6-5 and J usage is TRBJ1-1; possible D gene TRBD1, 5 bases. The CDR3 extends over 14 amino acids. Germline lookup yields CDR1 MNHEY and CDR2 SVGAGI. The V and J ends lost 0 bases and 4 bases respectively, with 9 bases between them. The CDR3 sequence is CASSYSPGPTEAFF. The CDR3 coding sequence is TGTGCCAGCAGTTACTCACCGGGGCCCACTGAAGCTTTCTTT.

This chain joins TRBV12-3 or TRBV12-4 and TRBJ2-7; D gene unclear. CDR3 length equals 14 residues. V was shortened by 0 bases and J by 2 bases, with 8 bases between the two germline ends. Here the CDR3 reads CASSLARAPYEQYF. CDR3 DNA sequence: TGTGCCAGCAGTTTAGCCCGGGCCCCCTACGAGCAGTACTTC.